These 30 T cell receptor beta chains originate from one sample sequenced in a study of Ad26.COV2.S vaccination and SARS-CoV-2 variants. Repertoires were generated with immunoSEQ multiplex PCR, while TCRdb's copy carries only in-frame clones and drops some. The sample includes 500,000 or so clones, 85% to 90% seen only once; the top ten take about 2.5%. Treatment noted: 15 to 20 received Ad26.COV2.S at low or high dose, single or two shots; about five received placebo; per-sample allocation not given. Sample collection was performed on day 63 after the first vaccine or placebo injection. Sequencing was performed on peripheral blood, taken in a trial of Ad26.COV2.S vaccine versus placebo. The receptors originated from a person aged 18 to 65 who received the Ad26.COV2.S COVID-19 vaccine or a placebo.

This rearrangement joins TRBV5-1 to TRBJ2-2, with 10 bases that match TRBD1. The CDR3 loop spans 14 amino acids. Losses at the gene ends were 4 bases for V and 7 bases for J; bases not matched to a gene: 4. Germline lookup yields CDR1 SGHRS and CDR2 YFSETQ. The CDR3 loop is CASSPGQGYGELFF. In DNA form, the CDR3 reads TGCGCCAGCAGCCCGGGACAGGGGTACGGGGAGCTGTTTTTT.

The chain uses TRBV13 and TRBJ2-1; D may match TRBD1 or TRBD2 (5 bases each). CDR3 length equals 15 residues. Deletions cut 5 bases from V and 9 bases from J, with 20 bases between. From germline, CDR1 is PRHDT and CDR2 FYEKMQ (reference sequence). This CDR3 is CASSTRDRGTSEQFF. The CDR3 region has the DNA TGTGCCAGCAGCACCCGGGACCGAGGAACGAGTGAGCAGTTCTTC.

The CDR3 DNA reads as TGTGCCAGCAGCCAGGACAGAACAGGGGGAACTAATGAAAAACTGTTTTTT. Its protein is CASSQDRTGGTNEKLFF. V is TRBV4-2 and J is TRBJ1-4; 8 nucleotides line up with TRBD1. This CDR3 is 17 amino acids long. Germline loops: CDR1 LGHNA, CDR2 YNFKEQ. V was clipped by 3 bases and J by 1 base; unmatched bases: 7.

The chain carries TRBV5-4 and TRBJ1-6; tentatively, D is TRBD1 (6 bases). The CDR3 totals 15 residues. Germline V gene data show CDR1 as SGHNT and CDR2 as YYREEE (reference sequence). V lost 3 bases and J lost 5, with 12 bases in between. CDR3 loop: CASSSLRGDNSPLHF. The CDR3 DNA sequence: TGTGCCAGCAGCTCCCTGAGGGGGGATAATTCACCCCTCCACTTT.

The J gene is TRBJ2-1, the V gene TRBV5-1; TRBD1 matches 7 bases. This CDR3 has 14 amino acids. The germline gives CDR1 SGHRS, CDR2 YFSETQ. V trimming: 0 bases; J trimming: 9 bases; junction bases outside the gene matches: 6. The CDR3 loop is CASSLGAGGFEQFF. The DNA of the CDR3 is TGCGCCAGCAGCTTGGGGGCAGGGGGATTTGAGCAGTTCTTC.

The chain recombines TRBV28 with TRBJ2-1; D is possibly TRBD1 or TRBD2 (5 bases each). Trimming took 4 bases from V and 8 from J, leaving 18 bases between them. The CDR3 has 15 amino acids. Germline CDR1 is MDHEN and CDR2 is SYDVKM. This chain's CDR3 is CASSSRGFRRDEQFF. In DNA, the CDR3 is TGTGCCAGCAGTTCCCGGGGCTTTAGGCGCGATGAGCAGTTCTTC.

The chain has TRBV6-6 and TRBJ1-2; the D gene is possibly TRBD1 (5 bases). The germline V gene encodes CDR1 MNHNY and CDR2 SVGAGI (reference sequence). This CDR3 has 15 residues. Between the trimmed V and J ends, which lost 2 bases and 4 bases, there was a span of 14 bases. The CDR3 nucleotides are TGTGCCAGCAGTTACGGCCCGGGACTAAGCTATGGCTACACCTTC. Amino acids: CASSYGPGLSYGYTF.

CDR3 nucleotide sequence: TGTGCCAGCTCACCACCGGGACAGGGGGGAGTATCACCCCTCCACTTT. It is translated as CASSPPGQGGVSPLHF. The chain uses TRBV18 and TRBJ1-6; 11 bases agree with TRBD1. V was clipped by 0 bases and J by 10 bases; unmatched bases: 5. The CDR3 sequence is 16 residues long. Per the germline V gene, CDR1 is KGHSH and CDR2 is LQKENI.

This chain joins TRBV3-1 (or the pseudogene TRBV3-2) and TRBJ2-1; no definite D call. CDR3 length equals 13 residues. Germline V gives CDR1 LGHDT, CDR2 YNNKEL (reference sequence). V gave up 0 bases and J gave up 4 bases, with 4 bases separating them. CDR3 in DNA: TGTGCCAGCAGCCAAGAAGGATACAATGAGCAGTTCTTC. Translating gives CASSQEGYNEQFF.

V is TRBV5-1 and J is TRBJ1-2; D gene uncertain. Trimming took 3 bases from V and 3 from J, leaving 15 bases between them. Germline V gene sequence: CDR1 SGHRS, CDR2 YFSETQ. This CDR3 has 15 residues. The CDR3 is CASSYLQRPDYGYTF. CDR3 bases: TGCGCCAGCAGCTACCTGCAGAGACCCGACTATGGCTACACCTTC. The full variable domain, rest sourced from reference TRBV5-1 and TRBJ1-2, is KAGVTQTPRYLIKTRGQQVTLSCSPISGHRSVSWYQQTPGQGLQFLFEYFSETQRNKGNFPGRFSGRQFSNSRSEMNVSTLELGDSALYLCASSYLQRPDYGYTFGSGTRLTVV.

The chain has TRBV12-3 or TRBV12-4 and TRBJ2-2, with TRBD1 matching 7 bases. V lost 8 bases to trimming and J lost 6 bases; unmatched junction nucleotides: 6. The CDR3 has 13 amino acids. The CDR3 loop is CASGTDRAGELFF. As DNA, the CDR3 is TGTGCCAGCGGAACCGACAGGGCCGGGGAGCTGTTTTTT.

The CDR3 region is CASSVTGQGEQFF. The CDR3 DNA reads TGTGCCAGCAGTGTTACTGGACAGGGAGAGCAGTTCTTC. J is TRBJ2-1 and V is TRBV25-1; 8 bases agree with TRBD1. Trimming at V came to 4 bases and at J to 10 bases, leaving 6 bases not matched to a gene. The CDR3 sequence is 13 residues long. The V gene's germline CDR1 is MGHDK and CDR2 SYGVNS. Drawing the rest from reference TRBV25-1 and TRBJ2-1, the complete variable domain is EADIYQTPRYLVIGTGKKITLECSQTMGHDKMYWYQQDPGMELHLIHYSYGVNSTEKGDLSSESTVSRIRTEHFPLTLESARPSHTSQYLCASSVTGQGEQFFGPGTRLTVL.

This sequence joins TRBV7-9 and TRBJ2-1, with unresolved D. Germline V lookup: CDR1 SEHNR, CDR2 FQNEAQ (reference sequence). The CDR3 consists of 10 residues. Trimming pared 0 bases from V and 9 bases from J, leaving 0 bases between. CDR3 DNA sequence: TGTGCCAGCAGCTTAGCTGAGCAGTTCTTC. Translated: CASSLAEQFF. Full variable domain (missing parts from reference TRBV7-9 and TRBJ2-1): DTGVSQNPRHKITKRGQNVTFRCDPISEHNRLYWYRQTLGQGPEFLTYFQNEAQLEKSRLLSDRFSAERPKGSFSTLEIQRTEQGDSAMYLCASSLAEQFFGPGTRLTVL.

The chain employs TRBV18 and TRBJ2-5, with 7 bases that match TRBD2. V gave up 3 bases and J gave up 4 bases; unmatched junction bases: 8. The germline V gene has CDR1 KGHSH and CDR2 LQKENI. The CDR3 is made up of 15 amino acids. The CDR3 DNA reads TGTGCCAGCTCACCGCGGGAGTGGAGGGGAGAGACCCAGTACTTC. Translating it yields CASSPREWRGETQYF.

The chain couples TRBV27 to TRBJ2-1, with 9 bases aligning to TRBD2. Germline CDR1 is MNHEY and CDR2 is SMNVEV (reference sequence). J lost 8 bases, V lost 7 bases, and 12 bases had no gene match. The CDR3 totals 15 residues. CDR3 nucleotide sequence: TGTGCCAGCACCCTCCTTGGCGGGAGGGTCGATGAGCAGTTCTTC. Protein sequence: CASTLLGGRVDEQFF.

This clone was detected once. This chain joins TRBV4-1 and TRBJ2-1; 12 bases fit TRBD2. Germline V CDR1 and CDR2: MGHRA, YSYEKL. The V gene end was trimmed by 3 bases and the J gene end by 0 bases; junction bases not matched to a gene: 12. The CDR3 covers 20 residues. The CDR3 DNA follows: TGCGCCAGCAGCCAGAGTACCGGGACTAGCGGGCCCGACTCCTACAATGAGCAGTTCTTC. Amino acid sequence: CASSQSTGTSGPDSYNEQFF.

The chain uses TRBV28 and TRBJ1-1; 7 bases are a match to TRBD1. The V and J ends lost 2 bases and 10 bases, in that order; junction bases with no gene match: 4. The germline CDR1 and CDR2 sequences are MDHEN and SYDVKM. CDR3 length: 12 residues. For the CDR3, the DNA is TGTGCCAGCAGTTTAGGGACAGAGGGAGCTTTCTTT. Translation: CASSLGTEGAFF.

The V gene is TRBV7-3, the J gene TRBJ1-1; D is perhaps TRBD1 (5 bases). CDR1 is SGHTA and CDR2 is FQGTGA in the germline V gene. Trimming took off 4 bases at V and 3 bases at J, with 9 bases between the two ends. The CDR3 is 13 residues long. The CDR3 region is CASSSQGDTEAFF. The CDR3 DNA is TGTGCCAGCAGCTCCCAGGGAGACACTGAAGCTTTCTTT.

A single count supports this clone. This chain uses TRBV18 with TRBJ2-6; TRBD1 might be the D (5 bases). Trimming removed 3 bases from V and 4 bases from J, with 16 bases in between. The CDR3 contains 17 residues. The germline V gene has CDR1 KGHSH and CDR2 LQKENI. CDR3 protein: CASSPQLQGTGANVLTF. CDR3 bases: TGTGCCAGCTCACCCCAGCTCCAGGGTACCGGGGCCAACGTCCTGACTTTC.

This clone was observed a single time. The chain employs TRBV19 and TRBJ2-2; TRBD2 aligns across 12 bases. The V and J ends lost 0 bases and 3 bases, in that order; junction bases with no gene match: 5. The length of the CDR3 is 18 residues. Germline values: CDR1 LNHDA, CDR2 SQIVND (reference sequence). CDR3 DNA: TGTGCCAGTAGTATAGAGTTTACTAGCGGGAGGTACACCGGGGAGCTGTTTTTT. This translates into CASSIEFTSGRYTGELFF.

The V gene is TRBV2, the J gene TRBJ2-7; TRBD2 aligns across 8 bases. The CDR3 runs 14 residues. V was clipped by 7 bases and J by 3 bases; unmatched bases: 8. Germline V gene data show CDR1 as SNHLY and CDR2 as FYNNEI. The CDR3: CASTESGSLYEQYV. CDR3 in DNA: TGTGCCAGCACCGAGAGCGGGAGTCTCTACGAGCAGTACGTC.

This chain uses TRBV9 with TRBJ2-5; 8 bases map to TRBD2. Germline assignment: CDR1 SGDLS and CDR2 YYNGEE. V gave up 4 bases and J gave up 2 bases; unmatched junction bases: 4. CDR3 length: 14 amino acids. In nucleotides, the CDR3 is TGTGCCAGCAGCTTCCGGGGGGGTCAAGAGACCCAGTACTTC. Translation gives CASSFRGGQETQYF. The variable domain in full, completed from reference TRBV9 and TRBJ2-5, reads DSGVTQTPKHLITATGQRVTLRCSPRSGDLSVYWYQQSLDQGLQFLIQYYNGEERAKGNILERFSAQQFPDLHSELNLSSLELGDSALYFCASSFRGGQETQYFGPGTRLLVL.

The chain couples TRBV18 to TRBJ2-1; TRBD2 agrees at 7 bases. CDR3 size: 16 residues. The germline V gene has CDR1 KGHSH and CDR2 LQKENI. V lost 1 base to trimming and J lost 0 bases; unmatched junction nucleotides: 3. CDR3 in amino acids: CASSPRGGSSYNEQFF. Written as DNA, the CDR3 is TGTGCCAGCTCACCACGGGGCGGGAGCTCCTACAATGAGCAGTTCTTC.

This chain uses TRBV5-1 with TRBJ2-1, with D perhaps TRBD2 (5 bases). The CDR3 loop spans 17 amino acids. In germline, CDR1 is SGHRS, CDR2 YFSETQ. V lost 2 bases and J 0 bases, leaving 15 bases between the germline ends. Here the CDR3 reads CASSFASDGGSYNEQFF. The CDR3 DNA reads TGCGCCAGCAGCTTCGCTTCGGACGGAGGCTCCTACAATGAGCAGTTCTTC.

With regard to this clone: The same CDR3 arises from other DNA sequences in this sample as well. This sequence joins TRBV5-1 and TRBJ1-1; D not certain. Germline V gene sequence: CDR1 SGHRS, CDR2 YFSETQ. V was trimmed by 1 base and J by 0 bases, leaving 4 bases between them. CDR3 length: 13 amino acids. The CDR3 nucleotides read TGCGCCAGCAGCTTGAGTTTGAACACTGAAGCTTTCTTT. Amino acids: CASSLSLNTEAFF.

This CDR3 reads CASSEALRQAGENTGELFF. In DNA, the CDR3 is TGTGCCAGCAGTGAAGCGCTTCGACAAGCGGGAGAGAACACCGGGGAGCTGTTTTTT. The chain joins TRBV2 to TRBJ2-2; TRBD2 aligns across 8 bases. CDR1 is SNHLY, CDR2 FYNNEI, per germline. Trimming removed 0 bases from V and 1 base from J; junction bases left unmatched: 10. This CDR3 has 19 amino acids. Together with reference TRBV2 and TRBJ2-2, the CDR3 gives the full variable domain: EPEVTQTPSHQVTQMGQEVILRCVPISNHLYFYWYRQILGQKVEFLVSFYNNEISEKSEIFDDQFSVERPDGSNFTLKIRSTKLEDSAMYFCASSEALRQAGENTGELFFGEGSRLTVL.

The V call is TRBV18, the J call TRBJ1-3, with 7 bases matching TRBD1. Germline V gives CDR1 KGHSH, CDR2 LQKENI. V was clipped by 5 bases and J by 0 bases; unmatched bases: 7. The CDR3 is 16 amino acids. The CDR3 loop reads CASSEGAGSSGNTIYF. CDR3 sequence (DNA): TGTGCCAGCTCAGAGGGGGCTGGGAGCTCTGGAAACACCATATATTTT.

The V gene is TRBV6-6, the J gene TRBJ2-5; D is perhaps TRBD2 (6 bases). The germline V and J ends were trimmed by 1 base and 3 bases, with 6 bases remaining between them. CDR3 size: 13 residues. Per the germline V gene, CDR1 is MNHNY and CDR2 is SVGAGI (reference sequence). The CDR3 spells CASSYWGEETQYF. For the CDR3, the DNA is TGTGCCAGCAGTTACTGGGGGGAAGAGACCCAGTACTTC.

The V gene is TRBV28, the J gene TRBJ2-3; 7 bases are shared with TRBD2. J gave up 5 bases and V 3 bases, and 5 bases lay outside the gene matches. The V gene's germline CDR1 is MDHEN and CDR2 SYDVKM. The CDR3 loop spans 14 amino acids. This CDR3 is CASSLAGDGDTQYF. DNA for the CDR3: TGTGCCAGCAGTTTGGCGGGGGACGGAGATACGCAGTATTTT.

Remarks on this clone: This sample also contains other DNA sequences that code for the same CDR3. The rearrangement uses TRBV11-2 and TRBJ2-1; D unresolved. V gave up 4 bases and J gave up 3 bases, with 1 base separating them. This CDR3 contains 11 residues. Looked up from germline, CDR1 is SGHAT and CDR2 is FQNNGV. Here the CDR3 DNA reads TGTGCCAGCAGCTACTACAATGAGCAGTTCTTC. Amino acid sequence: CASSYYNEQFF.